This T cell receptor beta chain is drawn from a study of T and B cells in COVID-19 patients. Study information: Peripheral blood came from COVID-19 patients with active infection or after recovery. Recovered patients mostly had mild to moderate COVID-19 managed as outpatients.

In the case of this clonotype: Antigen: not known.

The study's findings and limits: CD4+, regulatory T cell, CD8+ and sorted SARS-CoV-2-responsive or tetramer+ T cells were not yet sequenced.

TRB rearrangements were amplified by multiplex PCR with BIOMED2 TRB-A/B primers. TCRdb re-analysed the multiplex PCR reads in MiXCR, keeping a single row per CDR3 protein. The sample lists around 9,000 distinct CDR3 sequences; around a third were seen once. Germline V gene sequence: CDR1 LNHNV, CDR2 YYDKDF (reference sequence). The CDR3 totals 16 residues. Trimming cost V 0 bases and J 3 bases, with 12 bases left between them. TRB was amplified from about 260-540 ng of blood genomic DNA. The receptor was isolated from a human donor who had recovered from COVID-19. The chain has TRBV15 and TRBJ2-4; D uncertain. Sequences were obtained from blood. The CDR3 here is CATSRDMGFSKNIQYF. In DNA, the CDR3 is TGTGCCACCAGCAGAGATATGGGGTTTAGCAAAAACATTCAGTACTTC.